The 21 T cell receptor beta chains given below trace back to one sample, sequenced in a study of blood T cell repertoires in COVID-19. Assay used: immunoSEQ multiplex PCR; TCRdb lists only in-frame clones, some missing. The profile covers around 300,000 clones, with 88% appearing a single time and 5% taken by the ten largest. The sample taken for sequencing was PBMCs or T cells enriched from blood (not recorded which). Receptors originate from a man aged 30 to 45 who had recovered from COVID-19.

This clone has a handful of counts. The chain is built from TRBV5-5 and TRBJ2-7; D gene uncertain. Trimming took off 0 bases at V and 2 bases at J, with 9 bases between the two ends. The length of the CDR3 is 14 residues. Germline assignment: CDR1 SGHKS and CDR2 YYEKEE (reference sequence). CDR3 nucleotides: TGTGCCAGCAGCTTGGGGGCAGGCCCCTACGAGCAGTACTTC. Its translation is CASSLGAGPYEQYF.

The chain recombines TRBV5-1 with TRBJ1-3; D gene uncertain. The CDR3 sequence is 16 residues long. Germline CDR1 SGHRS, CDR2 YFSETQ. Trimming removed 0 bases from V and 0 bases from J, with 10 bases in between. Written as DNA, the CDR3 is TGCGCCAGCAGCTTGGATCCGACAAACTCTGGAAACACCATATATTTT. As protein: CASSLDPTNSGNTIYF.

This clone was counted a single time. The chain combines TRBV18 with TRBJ1-3, with 9 bases lining up with TRBD1. From germline, CDR1 is KGHSH and CDR2 LQKENI. This CDR3 contains 15 residues. Trimming at V came to 0 bases and at J to 3 bases, leaving 0 bases not matched to a gene. CDR3 amino acids: CASSPPDRGGNTIYF. CDR3 DNA: TGTGCCAGCTCACCACCGGACAGGGGTGGAAACACCATATATTTT.

The gene calls are TRBV28 and TRBJ2-3, with TRBD1 matching 8 bases. CDR1 is MDHEN and CDR2 is SYDVKM in the germline V gene. V was pared by 8 bases and J by 8 bases, with 0 bases of the junction left unmatched. There are 10 residues in the CDR3. The CDR3 here is CASGQGTQYF. The CDR3 DNA reads as TGTGCCAGCGGACAGGGTACGCAGTATTTT. Full variable domain (remainder filled in from reference TRBV28 and TRBJ2-3): DVKVTQSSRYLVKRTGEKVFLECVQDMDHENMFWYRQDPGLGLRLIYFSYDVKMKEKGDIPEGYSVSREKKERFSLILESASTNQTSMYLCASGQGTQYFGPGTRLTVL.

The chain links TRBV28 to TRBJ2-2; maybe TRBD2 (5 bases). V was pared by 6 bases and J by 0 bases, with 8 bases between. Germline V CDR1 and CDR2: MDHEN, SYDVKM. The CDR3 totals 14 residues. The CDR3 region is CASREVPNTGELFF. DNA for the CDR3: TGTGCCAGCAGGGAGGTCCCGAACACCGGGGAGCTGTTTTTT.

In its sample, this clone was seen once. The V gene is TRBV7-7, the J gene TRBJ2-2, with TRBD1 matching over 7 bases. The V segment lost 5 bases and the J segment 1 base; nucleotides outside the gene matches: 4. The CDR3 has 15 residues. Looked up from germline, CDR1 is SSHAT and CDR2 is FNYEAQ (reference sequence). CDR3 sequence: CASSVDRENTGELFF. The CDR3 DNA follows: TGTGCCAGCAGCGTAGACAGGGAGAACACCGGGGAGCTGTTTTTT.

The chain combines TRBV9 with TRBJ2-7; D is possibly TRBD1 (5 bases). The CDR3 totals 15 residues. With 3 bases removed from V and 3 bases from J, the gap between germline ends came to 16 bases. In germline, CDR1 is SGDLS, CDR2 YYNGEE. CDR3 amino acids: CASSEAPGIHYEQYF. CDR3 DNA sequence: TGTGCCAGCAGCGAGGCCCCAGGGATTCACTACGAGCAGTACTTC.

This clone was picked up a small number of times. The J gene is TRBJ1-6, the V gene TRBV18, with D possibly matching TRBD1 (5 bases). This CDR3 comprises 17 residues. V lost 0 bases, J lost 4 bases, and 13 bases lay in between. Germline CDR1 and CDR2: KGHSH and LQKENI. CDR3 coding DNA: TGTGCCAGCTCACCACCTGGATCTGGGGGGTATAATTCACCCCTCCACTTT. This translates into CASSPPGSGGYNSPLHF.

This sequence joins TRBV24-1 and TRBJ2-1; 9 positions agree with TRBD1. Germline trimming cut 0 bases from V and 8 bases from J; bases unmatched to any gene: 4. CDR3 length: 15 amino acids. Germline CDR1 and CDR2: KGHDR and SFDVKD. The CDR3 reads CATSDLRGQGDEQFF. The DNA for the CDR3 is TGTGCCACCAGTGATTTGCGGGGACAGGGTGATGAGCAGTTCTTC.

This chain uses TRBV14 with TRBJ2-2; the D gene is possibly TRBD2 (5 bases). This CDR3 is 18 amino acids long. The germline V and J ends were trimmed by 8 bases and 3 bases, with 25 bases remaining between them. CDR1 is SGHDN and CDR2 is FVKESK in the germline V gene. CDR3 in amino acids: CASQPGPDSGKYTGELFF. In DNA form, the CDR3 reads TGTGCCAGCCAGCCGGGCCCGGATTCCGGGAAGTACACCGGGGAGCTGTTTTTT.

On this clone itself: The sample contains more than one DNA sequence encoding this CDR3. The chain has TRBV27 and TRBJ1-1; D not resolved. CDR1 and CDR2 from the germline V gene are MNHEY and SMNVEV (reference sequence). Trimming cost V 3 bases and J 1 base, with 9 bases left between them. The CDR3 spans 14 residues. CDR3 protein: CASSFNGENTEAFF. In DNA, the CDR3 is TGTGCCAGCAGTTTCAACGGGGAGAACACTGAAGCTTTCTTT.

V and J are TRBV5-4 and TRBJ1-2; 8 bases line up with TRBD1. The germline CDR1 and CDR2 sequences are SGHNT and YYREEE (reference sequence). This CDR3 is built from 13 residues. The J segment lost 4 bases and the V segment lost 5 bases, leaving 4 bases of the junction unmatched. CDR3 loop: CASRRGTGYGYTF. The CDR3 DNA is TGTGCCAGCAGGAGAGGGACAGGCTATGGCTACACCTTC.

The chain carries TRBV5-6 and TRBJ2-7; the D gene is possibly TRBD1 (5 bases). Trimming took 2 bases from V and 7 from J, leaving 10 bases between them. The CDR3 sequence is 12 residues long. The V gene's germline CDR1 is SGHDT and CDR2 YYEEEE. CDR3 region: CASSLGVGEQYF. The CDR3 DNA is TGTGCCAGCAGCTTAGGGGTGGGGGAGCAGTACTTC.

The CDR3 is CASSQDRGYYEQYF. In nucleotides, the CDR3 is TGTGCCAGCAGTCAGGACAGGGGGTATTACGAGCAGTACTTC. V and J are TRBV13 and TRBJ2-7; 10 nucleotides agree with TRBD1. Per germline, CDR1 PRHDT and CDR2 FYEKMQ (reference sequence). The CDR3 covers 14 residues. After removal of 6 bases from V and 4 bases from J, the junction contained 6 bases not matched to a gene. The full variable domain, its missing parts supplied by reference TRBV13 and TRBJ2-7, is AAGVIQSPRHLIKEKRETATLKCYPIPRHDTVYWYQQGPGQDPQFLISFYEKMQSDKGSIPDRFSAQQFSDYHSELNMSSLELGDSALYFCASSQDRGYYEQYFGPGTRLTVT.

V gene TRBV5-1 combines with J gene TRBJ1-4; tentative D call: TRBD1 (6 bases). Germline V gene lookup returns CDR1 SGHRS and CDR2 YFSETQ. This CDR3 has 16 residues. Trimming shortened V by 0 bases and J by 8 bases, and 17 bases separated the two germline ends. In nucleotides, the CDR3 is TGCGCCAGCAGCTTGGGGCCTACCAGGGGAGACGAAAAACTGTTTTTT. Translating it yields CASSLGPTRGDEKLFF.

V usage is TRBV5-1 and J usage is TRBJ2-5; perhaps TRBD1 as D (6 bases). Trimming pared 4 bases from V and 2 bases from J, leaving 12 bases between. Germline V lookup: CDR1 SGHRS, CDR2 YFSETQ. This CDR3 has 14 amino acids. CDR3 DNA: TGCGCCAGCAGCCGACAGGCCAGACAAGAGACCCAGTACTTC. Its protein is CASSRQARQETQYF.

This chain connects TRBV3-1 (or the pseudogene TRBV3-2) to TRBJ1-6; no clear D. V was cut by 0 bases and J by 11 bases, with 5 bases left in between. The length of the CDR3 is 12 residues. Germline CDR1 and CDR2: LGHDT and YNNKEL (reference sequence). The CDR3 loop is CASSQDAAPLHF. For the CDR3, the DNA is TGTGCCAGCAGCCAAGATGCAGCACCCCTCCACTTT.

The rearrangement links TRBV11-2 to TRBJ2-5; a possible D gene is TRBD1 (6 bases). The germline V gene has CDR1 SGHAT and CDR2 FQNNGV. The CDR3 is 13 amino acids. Trimming removed 1 base at V and 6 bases at J, with 9 bases between. CDR3 DNA sequence: TGTGCCAGCAGCTTAGGGGGGCCCAAGACCCAGTACTTC. Translation: CASSLGGPKTQYF.

The chain employs TRBV12-3 or TRBV12-4 and TRBJ1-6, with a tentative D call TRBD1 (5 bases). The CDR3 has 13 residues. The ends were cut back, 5 bases at V and 15 bases at J, with 17 bases in the middle. CDR3 region: CASSPTQGVGLHF. Here the CDR3 DNA reads TGTGCCAGCAGTCCCACCCAGGGTGTTGGCCTCCACTTT.

J is TRBJ1-2 and V is TRBV12-2. TRBV12-2 is recorded as a pseudogene. The length of the CDR3 is 16 residues. The CDR3 DNA is TGTGCAAGTCGCTTAGGTCTCTCATTAGCTAACTATGGCTACACCTTC. Translating gives CASRLGLSLANYGYTF.

CDR3 nucleotides: TGTGCCAGCAGCCCGGACTCCTCCTACAATGAGCAGTTCTTC. Its protein is CASSPDSSYNEQFF. V gene TRBV27 combines with J gene TRBJ2-1; maybe TRBD2 (5 bases). The CDR3 runs 14 residues. Trimming left V 6 bases short and J 0 bases short, with 9 bases between. Germline-derived CDR1 and CDR2 are MNHEY and SMNVEV (reference sequence).